This passage covers 11 T cell receptor beta chains from one sample sequenced in a study of blood T cell repertoires in COVID-19. Sequencing was performed with immunoSEQ multiplex PCR; in TCRdb, only in-frame clones are kept and a portion is missing. The sample consists of approximately 360,000 clones, around 87% of them appearing once. Sequenced sample: PBMCs or T cells enriched from blood (not recorded which). All receptors come from a woman aged 25-40 years with acute COVID-19.

This clone was counted a few times. The chain has TRBV9 and TRBJ1-6; D gene uncertain. Per the germline V gene, CDR1 is SGDLS and CDR2 is YYNGEE. Trimming took off 0 bases at V and 6 bases at J, with 10 bases between the two ends. CDR3 size: 15 residues. The CDR3 spells CASSVGRVGNSPLHF. CDR3 nucleotide sequence: TGTGCCAGCAGCGTAGGGAGGGTGGGTAATTCACCCCTCCACTTT.

The chain couples TRBV18 to TRBJ2-3; weak D call: TRBD2 (5 bases). V was trimmed by 4 bases and J by 4 bases, leaving 18 bases between them. This CDR3 comprises 16 residues. The germline gives CDR1 KGHSH, CDR2 LQKENI. The CDR3 sequence is CASSQAVPRTSDTQYF. DNA of the CDR3: TGTGCCAGCTCACAGGCTGTCCCGAGGACTTCAGATACGCAGTATTTT.

The chain combines TRBV3-1 (or the pseudogene TRBV3-2) with TRBJ1-2, with D unresolved. Germline lookup yields CDR1 LGHDT and CDR2 YNNKEL (reference sequence). CDR3 length: 15 residues. Deletions cut 0 bases from V and 7 bases from J, with 15 bases between. CDR3 sequence reads: CASSQDPRSPVGYTF. The CDR3 region has the DNA TGTGCCAGCAGCCAAGATCCCCGGTCCCCGGTTGGCTACACCTTC.

This clone has more than one count but fewer than ten. The V and J genes are TRBV10-3 and TRBJ1-4; D is perhaps TRBD1 (5 bases). V lost 0 bases and J lost 5, with 10 bases in between. Looked up from germline, CDR1 is ENHRY and CDR2 is SYGVKD. This CDR3 spans 15 amino acids. The CDR3, as DNA: TGTGCCATCAGTGAGTCGGGGGGGATGAATGAAAAACTGTTTTTT. This sequence encodes CAISESGGMNEKLFF.

This clone was recorded only once. This chain joins TRBV27 and TRBJ1-5; D is perhaps TRBD1 (6 bases). Germline CDR1 is MNHEY and CDR2 is SMNVEV (reference sequence). V gave up 2 bases and J gave up 3 bases, with 11 bases separating them. The CDR3 is made up of 15 amino acids. CDR3 nucleotide sequence: TGTGCCAGCAGTTTAATACAGGGTCCCAATCAGCCCCAGCATTTT. Encoded protein: CASSLIQGPNQPQHF.

The chain employs TRBV10-2 and TRBJ1-2, with 10 bases lining up with TRBD1. The CDR3 spans 14 residues. Germline CDR1 is WSHSY and CDR2 is SAAADI. V was pared by 8 bases and J by 8 bases, with 11 bases of the junction left unmatched. The CDR3 DNA sequence: TGCGCCAGCTCAAAGGGGGGACAGGGGCGCGGCTACACCTTC. It specifies CASSKGGQGRGYTF.

The J gene is TRBJ1-1, the V gene TRBV19; no definite D call. V lost 7 bases and J lost 5, with 14 bases in between. Germline loops: CDR1 LNHDA, CDR2 SQIVND (reference sequence). This CDR3 spans 13 amino acids. CDR3 sequence reads: CASTPRFGTEAFF. CDR3 DNA sequence: TGTGCCAGTACCCCACGGTTCGGGACTGAAGCTTTCTTT. The full variable domain, with the rest looked up from reference TRBV19 and TRBJ1-1, is DGGITQSPKYLFRKEGQNVTLSCEQNLNHDAMYWYRQDPGQGLRLIYYSQIVNDFQKGDIAEGYSVSREKKESFPLTVTSAQKNPTAFYLCASTPRFGTEAFFGQGTRLTVV.

This clone was seen just once. This rearrangement joins TRBV7-3 to TRBJ1-6, with D maybe TRBD1 (5 bases). Germline-derived CDR1 and CDR2 are SGHTA and FQGTGA. Trimming removed 2 bases at V and 9 bases at J, with 14 bases between. The CDR3 loop spans 15 amino acids. The CDR3: CASSLGAGLGSPLHF. In nucleotides, the CDR3 is TGTGCCAGCAGCTTAGGTGCAGGGCTAGGTTCACCCCTCCACTTT.

Points on this clone: It differs at one base from a far larger clone, so likely a read error. The gene calls are TRBV3-1 (or the pseudogene TRBV3-2) and TRBJ1-6; D is unclear. CDR1 and CDR2 (germline): LGHDT, YNNKEL (reference sequence). This CDR3 is built from 13 residues. The germline V and J ends were trimmed by 2 bases and 5 bases, with 4 bases remaining between them. For the CDR3, the DNA is TGTGCCAGCAGCCAACAGAATAATTCACCCCTCCACTTT. This encodes CASSQQNNSPLHF.

The chain has TRBV2 and TRBJ2-7, with 8 positions matching TRBD1. V shed 8 bases, J shed 6 bases, and the junction held 18 bases outside the gene matches. Per germline, CDR1 SNHLY and CDR2 FYNNEI. This CDR3 contains 16 residues. The CDR3 DNA reads TGTGCCAGCGTCCCCCCCGTCAGGGCAGGGGGCCGCGAGCAGTACTTC. Translating it yields CASVPPVRAGGREQYF.

The V and J genes are TRBV5-1 and TRBJ2-3; 9 bases map to TRBD2. This CDR3 contains 15 residues. CDR1 and CDR2 (germline): SGHRS, YFSETQ. The trim removed 7 bases at V and 0 bases at J, leaving 6 bases unmatched. The CDR3 region has the DNA TGCGCCAGCCAGGCTAGCGGGGCTAGCACAGATACGCAGTATTTT. Its protein is CASQASGASTDTQYF.